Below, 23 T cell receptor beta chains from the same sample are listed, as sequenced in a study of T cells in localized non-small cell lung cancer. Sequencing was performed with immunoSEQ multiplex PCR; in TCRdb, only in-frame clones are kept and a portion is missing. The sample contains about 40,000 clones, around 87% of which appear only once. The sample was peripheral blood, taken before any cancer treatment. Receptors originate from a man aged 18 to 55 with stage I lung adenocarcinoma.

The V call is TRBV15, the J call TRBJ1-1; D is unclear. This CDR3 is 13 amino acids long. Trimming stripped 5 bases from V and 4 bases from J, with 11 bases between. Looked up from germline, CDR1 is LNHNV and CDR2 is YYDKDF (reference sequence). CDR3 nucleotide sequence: TGTGCCACCAGCTCAACCCAGGTCACTGAAGCTTTCTTT. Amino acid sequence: CATSSTQVTEAFF.

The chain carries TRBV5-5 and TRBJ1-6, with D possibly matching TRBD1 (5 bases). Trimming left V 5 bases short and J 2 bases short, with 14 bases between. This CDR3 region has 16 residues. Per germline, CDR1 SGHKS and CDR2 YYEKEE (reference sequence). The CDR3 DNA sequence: TGTGCCAGCAGTGCGACAGAACCCACCTATAATTCACCCCTCCACTTT. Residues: CASSATEPTYNSPLHF.

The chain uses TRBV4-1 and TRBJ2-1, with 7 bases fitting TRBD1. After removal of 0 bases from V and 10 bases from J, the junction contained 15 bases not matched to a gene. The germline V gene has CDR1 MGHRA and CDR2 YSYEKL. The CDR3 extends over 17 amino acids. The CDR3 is CASSQDPAGGYIREQFF. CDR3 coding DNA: TGCGCCAGCAGCCAAGATCCCGCAGGGGGATACATACGGGAGCAGTTCTTC.

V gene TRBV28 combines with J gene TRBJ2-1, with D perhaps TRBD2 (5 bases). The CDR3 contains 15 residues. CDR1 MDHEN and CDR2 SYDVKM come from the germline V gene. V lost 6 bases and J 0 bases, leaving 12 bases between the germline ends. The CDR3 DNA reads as TGTGCCAGCAGCGGAGGACGGAGCTCCTACAATGAGCAGTTCTTC. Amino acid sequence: CASSGGRSSYNEQFF.

The CDR3, as DNA: TGCAGCGTTGAGGGCAGATTGAACACTGAAGCTTTCTTT. This gives the protein CSVEGRLNTEAFF. The gene calls are TRBV29-1 and TRBJ1-1, with no clear D. From germline, CDR1 is SQVTM and CDR2 ANQGSEA. The CDR3 contains 13 residues. V shed 3 bases and J shed 0 bases, with 8 bases lying between them.

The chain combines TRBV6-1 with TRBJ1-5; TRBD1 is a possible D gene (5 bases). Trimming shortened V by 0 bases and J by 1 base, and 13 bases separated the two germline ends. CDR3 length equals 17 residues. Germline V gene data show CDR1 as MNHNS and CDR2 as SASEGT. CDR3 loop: CASSEAWGTVSNQPQHF. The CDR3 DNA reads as TGTGCCAGCAGTGAAGCGTGGGGGACGGTAAGCAATCAGCCCCAGCATTTT.

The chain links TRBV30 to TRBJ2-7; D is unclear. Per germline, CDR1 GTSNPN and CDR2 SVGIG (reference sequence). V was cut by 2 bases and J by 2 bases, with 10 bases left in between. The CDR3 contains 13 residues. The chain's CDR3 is CAWSKGATYEQYF. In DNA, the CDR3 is TGTGCCTGGAGTAAGGGCGCAACCTACGAGCAGTACTTC.

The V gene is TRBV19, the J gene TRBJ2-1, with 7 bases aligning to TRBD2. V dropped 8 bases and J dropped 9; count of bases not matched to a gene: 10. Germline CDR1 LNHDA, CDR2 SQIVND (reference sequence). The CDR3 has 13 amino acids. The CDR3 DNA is TGTGCCAGTGCCTCGACTAGCCGGGGTGAGCAGTTCTTC. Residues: CASASTSRGEQFF.

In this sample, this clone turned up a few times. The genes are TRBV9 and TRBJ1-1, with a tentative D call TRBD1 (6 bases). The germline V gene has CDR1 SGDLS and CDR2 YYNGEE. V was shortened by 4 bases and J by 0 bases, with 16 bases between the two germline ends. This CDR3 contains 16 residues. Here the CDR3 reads CASSPGHSPMNTEAFF. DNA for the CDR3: TGTGCCAGCAGCCCGGGACACAGCCCCATGAACACTGAAGCTTTCTTT.

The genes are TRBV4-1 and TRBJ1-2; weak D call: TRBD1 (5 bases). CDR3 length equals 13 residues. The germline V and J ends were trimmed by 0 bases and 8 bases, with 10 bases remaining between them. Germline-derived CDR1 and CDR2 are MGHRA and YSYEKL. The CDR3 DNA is TGCGCCAGCAGCCAAGATCAGGGATCCGGCTACACCTTC. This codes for CASSQDQGSGYTF.

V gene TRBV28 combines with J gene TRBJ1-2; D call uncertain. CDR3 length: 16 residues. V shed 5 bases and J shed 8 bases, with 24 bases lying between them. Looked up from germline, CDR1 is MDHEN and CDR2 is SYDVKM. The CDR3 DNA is TGTGCCAGCAGTGTGGAGGAGACTTCTCTGTCGGGAGGCTACACCTTC. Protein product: CASSVEETSLSGGYTF.

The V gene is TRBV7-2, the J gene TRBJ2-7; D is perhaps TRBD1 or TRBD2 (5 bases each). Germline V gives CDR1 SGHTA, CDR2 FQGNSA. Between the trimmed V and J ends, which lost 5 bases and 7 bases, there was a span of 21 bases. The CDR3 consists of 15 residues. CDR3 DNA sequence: TGTGCCAGCAGCCGCATCCCGGGCCTCAGGGAGGAGCAGTACTTC. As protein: CASSRIPGLREEQYF.

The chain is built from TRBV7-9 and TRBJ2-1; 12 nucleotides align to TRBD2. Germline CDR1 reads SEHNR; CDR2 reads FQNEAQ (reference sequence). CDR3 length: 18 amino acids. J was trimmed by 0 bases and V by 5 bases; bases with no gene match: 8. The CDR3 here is CASSTRLAGAFSYNEQFF. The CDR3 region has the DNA TGTGCCAGCAGCACAAGACTAGCGGGGGCTTTCTCCTACAATGAGCAGTTCTTC.

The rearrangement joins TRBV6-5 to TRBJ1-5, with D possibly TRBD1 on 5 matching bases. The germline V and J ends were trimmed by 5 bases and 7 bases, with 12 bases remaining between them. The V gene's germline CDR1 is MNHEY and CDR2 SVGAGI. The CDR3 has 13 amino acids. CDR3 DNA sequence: TGTGCCAGCAGTCGGGACCGAGGACAGCCCCAGCATTTT. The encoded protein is CASSRDRGQPQHF.

The CDR3 DNA is TGTGCCAGCACCGCGAGGGCGCGTGAGACCCAGTACTTC. Translating gives CASTARARETQYF. The rearrangement links TRBV7-6 to TRBJ2-5; D may be TRBD2 (5 bases). The CDR3 has 13 residues. Germline CDR1 reads SGHVS; CDR2 reads FNYEAQ. The V and J ends lost 7 bases and 5 bases respectively, with 14 bases between them.

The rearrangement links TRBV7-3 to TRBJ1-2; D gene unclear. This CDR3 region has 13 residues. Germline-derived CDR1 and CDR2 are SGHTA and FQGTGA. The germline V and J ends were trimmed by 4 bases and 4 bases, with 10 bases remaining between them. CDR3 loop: CASSSAGSYGYTF. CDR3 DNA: TGTGCCAGCAGCTCGGCAGGTTCCTATGGCTACACCTTC.

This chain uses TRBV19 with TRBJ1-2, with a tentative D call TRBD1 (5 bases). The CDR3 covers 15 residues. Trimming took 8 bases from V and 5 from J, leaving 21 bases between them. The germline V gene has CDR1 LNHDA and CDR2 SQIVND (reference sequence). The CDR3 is CASDQGARGPYGYTF. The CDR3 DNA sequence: TGTGCCAGTGACCAAGGGGCGCGGGGCCCTTATGGCTACACCTTC.

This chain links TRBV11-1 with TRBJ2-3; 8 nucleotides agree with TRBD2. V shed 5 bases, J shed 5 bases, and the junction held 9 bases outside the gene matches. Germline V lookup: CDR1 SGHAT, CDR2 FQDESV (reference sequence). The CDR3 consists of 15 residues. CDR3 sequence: CASSLEGLVQDTQYF. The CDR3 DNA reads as TGTGCCAGCAGCCTGGAGGGACTAGTTCAAGATACGCAGTATTTT.

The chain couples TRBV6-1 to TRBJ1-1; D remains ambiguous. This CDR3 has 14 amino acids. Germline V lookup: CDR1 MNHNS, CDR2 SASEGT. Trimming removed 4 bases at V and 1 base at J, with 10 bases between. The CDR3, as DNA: TGTGCCAGCAGTGGTCCCCAAAGGAACACTGAAGCTTTCTTT. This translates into CASSGPQRNTEAFF.

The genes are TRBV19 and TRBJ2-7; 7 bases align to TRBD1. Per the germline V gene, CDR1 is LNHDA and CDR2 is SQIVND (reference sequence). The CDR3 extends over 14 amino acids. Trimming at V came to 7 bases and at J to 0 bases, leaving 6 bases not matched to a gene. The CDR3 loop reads CASKTTGLSYEQYF. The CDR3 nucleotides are TGTGCCAGTAAAACGACAGGGCTCTCCTACGAGCAGTACTTC.

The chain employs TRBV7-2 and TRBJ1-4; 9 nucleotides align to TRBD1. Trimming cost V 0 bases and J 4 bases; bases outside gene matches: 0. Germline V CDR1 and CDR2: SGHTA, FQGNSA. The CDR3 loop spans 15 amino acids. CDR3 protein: CASSLAGQGNEKLFF. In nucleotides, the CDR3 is TGTGCCAGCAGCTTAGCGGGACAGGGTAATGAAAAACTGTTTTTT.

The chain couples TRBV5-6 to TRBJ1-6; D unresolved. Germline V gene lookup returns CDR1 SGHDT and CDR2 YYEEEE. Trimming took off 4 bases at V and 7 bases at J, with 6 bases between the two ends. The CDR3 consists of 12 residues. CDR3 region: CASSVENSPLHF. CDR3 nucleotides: TGTGCCAGCAGCGTTGAGAATTCACCCCTCCACTTT.

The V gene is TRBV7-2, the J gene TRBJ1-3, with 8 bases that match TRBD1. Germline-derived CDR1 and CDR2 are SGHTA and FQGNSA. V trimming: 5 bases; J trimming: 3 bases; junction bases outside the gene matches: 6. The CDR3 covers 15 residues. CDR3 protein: CASSILQGGGNTIYF. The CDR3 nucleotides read TGTGCCAGCAGCATCTTACAGGGGGGTGGAAACACCATATATTTT.